The sequence of this T cell receptor (beta chain) was determined in a study of cytomegalovirus exposure and HLA in healthy donors. This clone was seen once. Antigen: not known. Study-wide results and limits: Confirmation in vitro established that a few CMV-associated chains were specific for CMV antigens. Cytomegalovirus association was listed for about 170 TCR beta chains.

The CDR3 consists of 15 residues. V lost 3 bases and J lost 4; bases outside the gene matches: 6. Per germline, CDR1 MDHEN and CDR2 SYDVKM. Sequencing used immunoSEQ multiplex PCR; TCRdb keeps in-frame clones, though not all of them. The table shows roughly 70,000 clones, with 95% to 97% occurring only once. The chain combines TRBV28 with TRBJ2-7; TRBD2 matches 10 bases. Sequences were obtained from PBMCs. This TCR was sampled from a woman aged 18-29 years in good health and CMV-seropositive. The CDR3 reads CASSFWTSGTYEQYF. The DNA for the CDR3 is TGTGCCAGCAGTTTCTGGACTAGCGGAACTTACGAGCAGTACTTC.